Below, one T cell receptor (beta chain) is given with its context. The antigen is unknown. This sample is drawn from a study of chemoradiotherapy in HPV16-positive cancers. At the level of the study: Candidate HPV-specific clones and shared TCR motifs came from two HPV16-positive patients. Study-wide results and limits: Candidate HPV-specific clones and E7-related TCR motifs grew in tumor during treatment.

Samples were taken several times over chemoradiotherapy. Produced via immunoSEQ multiplex PCR; TCRdb's table is partial and in-frame only. Of 9,500 to 15,000 clones in the sample, around 89% are singletons; the top ten hold about 2.5%. The receptor was derived from a human donor with HPV-associated anogenital cancer. The sample was taken from a patient who underwent chemoradiotherapy.

In DNA, the CDR3 is TGTGCCAGCAGGGCGGGGGGGAGCACAGATACGCAGTATTTT. Protein: CASRAGGSTDTQYF. The rearrangement links TRBV6-6 to TRBJ2-3; 9 nucleotides agree with TRBD2. V lost 6 bases, J lost 0 bases, and 1 base stayed unmatched. CDR1 is MNHNY and CDR2 is SVGAGI in the germline V gene (reference sequence). The CDR3 has 14 amino acids.